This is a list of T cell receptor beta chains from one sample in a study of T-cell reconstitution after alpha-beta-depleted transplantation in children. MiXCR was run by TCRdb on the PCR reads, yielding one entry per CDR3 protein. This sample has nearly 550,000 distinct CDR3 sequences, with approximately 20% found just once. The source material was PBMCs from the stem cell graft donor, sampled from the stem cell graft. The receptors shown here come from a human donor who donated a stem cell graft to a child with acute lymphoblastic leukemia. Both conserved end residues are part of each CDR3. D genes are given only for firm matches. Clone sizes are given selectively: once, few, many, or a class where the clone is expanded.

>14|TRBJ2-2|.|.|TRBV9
CASSSQANTGELFF
TGTGCCAGCAGCTCTCAGGCGAACACCGGGGAGCTGTTTTTT
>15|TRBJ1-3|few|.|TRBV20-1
CSATVGPSSGNTIYF
TGCAGTGCTACAGTGGGACCGAGCTCTGGAAACACCATATATTTT
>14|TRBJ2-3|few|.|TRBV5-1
CASSLIPSTDTQYF
TGCGCCAGCAGCTTGATTCCTAGCACAGATACGCAGTATTTT
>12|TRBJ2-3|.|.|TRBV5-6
CASSSSRATQYF
TGTGCCAGCAGCTCCTCCCGAGCTACGCAGTATTTT
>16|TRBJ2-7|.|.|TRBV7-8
CASSLEEASQSYEQYF
TGTGCCAGCAGCTTAGAAGAAGCTAGCCAATCCTACGAGCAGTACTTC
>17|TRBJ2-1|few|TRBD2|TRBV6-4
CASSEVPASGRFDEQFF
TGTGCCAGCAGTGAGGTCCCAGCTAGCGGGAGGTTCGATGAGCAGTTCTTC
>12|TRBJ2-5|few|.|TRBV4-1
CASSQTQGTQYF
TGCGCCAGCAGCCAAACCCAGGGAACCCAGTACTTC
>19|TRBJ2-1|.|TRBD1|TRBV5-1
CASSLAGTGPSYSYNEQFF
TGCGCCAGCAGCTTGGCTGGGACAGGTCCCTCCTATTCCTACAATGAGCAGTTCTTC
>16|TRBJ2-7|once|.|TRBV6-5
CAGSYSIGGSPSEQYF
TGTGCCGGCAGTTACTCGATAGGTGGGAGCCCCTCGGAGCAGTACTTC
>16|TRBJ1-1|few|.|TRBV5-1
CASSLALGTGGTEAFF
TGCGCCAGCAGCTTGGCCCTAGGGACCGGGGGGACTGAAGCTTTCTTT
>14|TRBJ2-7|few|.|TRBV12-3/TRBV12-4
CASSHTRVTYEQYF
TGTGCCAGCAGTCACACCAGGGTCACCTACGAGCAGTACTTC
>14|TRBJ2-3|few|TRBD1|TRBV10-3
CAIREGAQADTQYF
TGTGCCATTAGAGAGGGGGCACAGGCAGATACGCAGTATTTT
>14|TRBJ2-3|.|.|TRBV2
CASTARLYTDTQYF
TGTGCCAGCACAGCGAGACTGTACACAGATACGCAGTATTTT
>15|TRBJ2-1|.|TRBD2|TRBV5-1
CASRASGRTYNEQFF
TGCGCCAGCAGGGCTAGCGGGAGAACCTACAATGAGCAGTTCTTC
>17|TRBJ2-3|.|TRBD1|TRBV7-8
CASSLAVGTGYTDTQYF
TGTGCCAGCAGCTTAGCGGTCGGGACAGGGTATACAGATACGCAGTATTTT
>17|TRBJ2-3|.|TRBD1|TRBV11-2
CASSLGQGTGDQNTQYF
TGTGCCAGCAGCTTAGGTCAGGGGACAGGAGATCAAAATACGCAGTATTTT
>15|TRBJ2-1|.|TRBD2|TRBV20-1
CSARGFSGSGDEQFF
TGCAGTGCTAGAGGGTTTAGCGGGTCCGGCGATGAGCAGTTCTTC
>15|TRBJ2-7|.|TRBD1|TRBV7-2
CASSSMDRNYYEQYF
TGTGCCAGCAGCTCAATGGACAGGAACTACTACGAGCAGTACTTC
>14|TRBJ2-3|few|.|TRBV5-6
CASSGEQATDTQYF
TGTGCCAGCAGCGGAGAACAGGCCACAGATACGCAGTATTTT
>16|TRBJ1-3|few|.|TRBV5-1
CASSPAGWGPGNTIYF
TGCGCCAGCAGCCCCGCGGGCTGGGGACCTGGAAACACCATATATTTT
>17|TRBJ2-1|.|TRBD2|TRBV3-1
CASSQDALAGVYNEQFF
TGTGCCAGCAGCCAAGACGCACTAGCGGGAGTCTACAATGAGCAGTTCTTC
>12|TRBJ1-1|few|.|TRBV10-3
CAIGDPPSEAFF
TGTGCCATCGGGGACCCTCCTTCTGAAGCTTTCTTT
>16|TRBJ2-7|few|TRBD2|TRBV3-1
CASSQEASGRSYEQYF
TGTGCCAGCAGCCAAGAGGCTAGCGGGCGCTCCTACGAGCAGTACTTC
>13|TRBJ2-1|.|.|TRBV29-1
CSVLGGNYNEQFF
TGCAGCGTTCTAGGCGGGAACTACAATGAGCAGTTCTTC
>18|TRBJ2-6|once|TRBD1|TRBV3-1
CASRRPGQTYSGANVLTF
TGTGCCAGCAGACGACCGGGACAGACTTACTCTGGGGCCAACGTCCTGACTTTC
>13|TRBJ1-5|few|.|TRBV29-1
CSVASRLHQPQHF
TGCAGCGTTGCCTCCAGGTTACATCAGCCCCAGCATTTT
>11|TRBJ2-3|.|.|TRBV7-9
CASGSGDTQYF
TGTGCCAGCGGCTCCGGGGATACGCAGTATTTT
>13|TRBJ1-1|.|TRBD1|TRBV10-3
CAINRGQGTEAFF
TGTGCCATCAACAGGGGGCAAGGCACTGAAGCTTTCTTT
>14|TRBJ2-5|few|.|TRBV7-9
CASSPRSVLKTQYF
TGTGCCAGCAGCCCCCGGTCCGTTCTGAAGACCCAGTACTTC
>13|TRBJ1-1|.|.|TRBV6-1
CASSALDSTEAFF
TGTGCCAGCAGTGCGCTCGATAGCACTGAAGCTTTCTTT
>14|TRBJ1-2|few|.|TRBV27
CASSFTGGLQGYTF
TGTGCCAGCAGTTTTACGGGGGGACTTCAAGGCTACACCTTC
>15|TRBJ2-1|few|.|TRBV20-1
CSVLIWGAGDNEQFF
TGCAGTGTCTTAATCTGGGGGGCCGGGGACAATGAGCAGTTCTTC
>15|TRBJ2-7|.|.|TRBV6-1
CATHDGRFLSYEQYF
TGTGCCACCCACGACGGACGGTTTCTCTCCTACGAGCAGTACTTC
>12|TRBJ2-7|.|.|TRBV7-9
CASRQDSYEQYF
TGTGCCAGCAGACAGGACTCCTACGAGCAGTACTTC
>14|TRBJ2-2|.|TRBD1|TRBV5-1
CASSLRGRTGELFF
TGCGCCAGCAGCTTGAGGGGGCGCACCGGGGAGCTGTTTTTT
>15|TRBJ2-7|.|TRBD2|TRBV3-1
CASSHRAGAGYEQYF
TGTGCCAGCAGCCACCGAGCGGGAGCAGGTTACGAGCAGTACTTC
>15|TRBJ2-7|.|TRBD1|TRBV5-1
CASSLEGQNYYEQYF
TGCGCCAGCAGCTTGGAGGGACAGAATTACTACGAGCAGTACTTC
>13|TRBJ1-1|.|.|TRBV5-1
CASGPGANTEAFF
TGCGCCAGCGGACCGGGGGCGAACACTGAAGCTTTCTTT
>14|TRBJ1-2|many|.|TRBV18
CASSPPAVQYGYTF
TGTGCCAGCTCACCACCGGCGGTCCAGTATGGCTACACCTTC
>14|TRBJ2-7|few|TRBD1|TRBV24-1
CATRSGTGLSEQYF
TGTGCCACCAGGTCCGGGACAGGCCTCAGCGAGCAGTACTTC